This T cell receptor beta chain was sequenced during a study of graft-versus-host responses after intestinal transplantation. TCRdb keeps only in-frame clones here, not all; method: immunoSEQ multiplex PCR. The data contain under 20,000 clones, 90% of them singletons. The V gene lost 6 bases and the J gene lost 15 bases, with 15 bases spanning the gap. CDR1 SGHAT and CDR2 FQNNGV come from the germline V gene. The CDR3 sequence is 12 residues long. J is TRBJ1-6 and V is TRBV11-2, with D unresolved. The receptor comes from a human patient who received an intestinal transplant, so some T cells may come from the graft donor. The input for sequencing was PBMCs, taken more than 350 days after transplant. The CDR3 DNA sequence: TGTGCCAGCAGAATCGAGGGAGGCAACCTCCACTTT. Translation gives CASRIEGGNLHF.